The clone carrying this TCR beta chain was observed a handful of times. The antigen is unknown. TCRdb reprocessed the 5' RACE reads via MiXCR and lists one record per CDR3 protein. The profile shows around 140,000 distinct CDR3 sequences, around 10% of them singletons. CDR3 size: 17 residues. Germline CDR1 reads SGHRS; CDR2 reads YFSETQ. The ends lost 3 bases at V and 0 bases at J; junction bases unmatched: 7. The data belong to a study of CD8 T cells in ankylosing spondylitis. Study-wide points: As reported, disease-linked clones showed significant enrichment in matched ankylosing spondylitis synovial fluid. There was a TCR beta motif, made of several highly homologous variants, that appeared characteristic of ankylosing spondylitis blood.

Source material: blood, either unsorted or a sorted T cell fraction (not recorded which). The clonotype originates from a female donor with ankylosing spondylitis or in good health (not recorded which). The rearrangement links TRBV5-1 to TRBJ2-3; 10 bases agree with TRBD2. The CDR3 DNA is TGCGCCAGCAGCTCAAGAGCGGGGGGGACCAGCACAGATACGCAGTATTTT. It is translated as CASSSRAGGTSTDTQYF.